The rows below give T cell receptor beta chains drawn from one sample of a study of monozygotic twins with cystic fibrosis. TCRdb's copy holds only in-frame clones and misses some; the assay was immunoSEQ multiplex PCR. The repertoire includes some 20,000 clones, about 83% of them detected once, and roughly 1.2% sits in the top ten. Sequenced sample: blood. These TCRs come from a woman aged 25-40 years with cystic fibrosis. Each CDR3 is given with its conserved first and last residue. D genes are given only for firm matches. Clone size appears in some rows only: once, few, many, or a class for an expanded clone.

cdr3_aa: CASSQAERLTGELFF
cdr3_nt: TGCGCCAGCAGCCAAGCGGAAAGATTGACCGGGGAGCTGTTTTTT
v_call: TRBV4-1
j_call: TRBJ2-2
d_call: .
clone_size: .

cdr3_aa: CASSPENRAWYEQFF
cdr3_nt: TGTGCCAGTAGCCCCGAAAACAGGGCTTGGTATGAGCAGTTCTTC
v_call: TRBV19
j_call: TRBJ2-1
d_call: .
clone_size: .

cdr3_aa: CASSARTSYEQYF
cdr3_nt: TGTGCCAGCAGCGCTAGGACATCCTACGAGCAGTACTTC
v_call: TRBV7-9
j_call: TRBJ2-7
d_call: .
clone_size: .

cdr3_aa: CSVGPGQGSQYF
cdr3_nt: TGCAGCGTGGGCCCGGGACAGGGCTCGCAGTATTTT
v_call: TRBV29-1
j_call: TRBJ2-3
d_call: TRBD1
clone_size: .

cdr3_aa: CASSLGLRGGGYTF
cdr3_nt: TGTGCCAGCAGTCTAGGGCTCCGTGGGGGTGGCTACACCTTC
v_call: TRBV27
j_call: TRBJ1-2
d_call: .
clone_size: few

cdr3_aa: CASSVGTVVNTNYEQYF
cdr3_nt: TGTGCCAGCAGCGTAGGCACCGTCGTTAACACCAACTACGAGCAGTACTTC
v_call: TRBV9
j_call: TRBJ2-7
d_call: .
clone_size: .

cdr3_aa: CASSFTRGLANVLTF
cdr3_nt: TGTGCCAGCAGTTTTACCAGGGGGCTGGCCAACGTCCTGACTTTC
v_call: TRBV28
j_call: TRBJ2-6
d_call: TRBD1
clone_size: .

cdr3_aa: CASSSSPDGSEQYF
cdr3_nt: TGCGCCAGCAGCTCCAGTCCGGACGGTAGCGAGCAGTACTTC
v_call: TRBV5-1
j_call: TRBJ2-7
d_call: .
clone_size: few

cdr3_aa: CASREGRAGKLFF
cdr3_nt: TGTGCCAGCAGGGAGGGGAGGGCTGGGAAACTGTTTTTT
v_call: TRBV6-5
j_call: TRBJ1-4
d_call: .
clone_size: .

cdr3_aa: CASSLEVGEQYF
cdr3_nt: TGTGCCAGCAGCTTAGAGGTCGGCGAGCAGTACTTC
v_call: TRBV7-9
j_call: TRBJ2-7
d_call: .
clone_size: .

cdr3_aa: CASSSFTGARSTDTQYF
cdr3_nt: TGCGCCAGCAGCTCGTTCACAGGCGCACGTAGCACAGATACGCAGTATTTT
v_call: TRBV5-1
j_call: TRBJ2-3
d_call: .
clone_size: .

cdr3_aa: CASSFFFTGRGQETQYF
cdr3_nt: TGCGCCAGCAGCTTTTTTTTTACAGGGAGGGGGCAAGAGACCCAGTACTTC
v_call: TRBV5-1
j_call: TRBJ2-5
d_call: .
clone_size: .

cdr3_aa: CASSQDSGRWAYEQYF
cdr3_nt: TGCGCCAGCAGCCAAGATAGCGGCAGGTGGGCCTACGAGCAGTACTTC
v_call: TRBV4-3
j_call: TRBJ2-7
d_call: .
clone_size: .

cdr3_aa: CASRRGQGISNQPQHF
cdr3_nt: TGTGCCAGCAGAAGGGGACAGGGTATAAGCAATCAGCCCCAGCATTTT
v_call: TRBV2
j_call: TRBJ1-5
d_call: TRBD1
clone_size: .

cdr3_aa: CASSWQGGNYEQYF
cdr3_nt: TGTGCCAGCAGCTGGCAGGGGGGTAACTACGAGCAGTACTTC
v_call: TRBV11-2
j_call: TRBJ2-7
d_call: .
clone_size: once

cdr3_aa: CASSIGYRRDTEAFF
cdr3_nt: TGTGCCAGTAGTATAGGTTATAGAAGGGACACTGAAGCTTTCTTT
v_call: TRBV19
j_call: TRBJ1-1
d_call: .
clone_size: .

cdr3_aa: CASSHQGLDYGYTF
cdr3_nt: TGCGCCAGCAGCCATCAGGGGCTGGACTATGGCTACACCTTC
v_call: TRBV4-1
j_call: TRBJ1-2
d_call: .
clone_size: .

cdr3_aa: CASSLTGGNYEQYF
cdr3_nt: TGCGCCAGCAGCTTAACAGGGGGAAACTACGAGCAGTACTTC
v_call: TRBV5-1
j_call: TRBJ2-7
d_call: TRBD1
clone_size: .

cdr3_aa: CASSYRSEAFF
cdr3_nt: TGTGCCAGCAGTTATCGGTCTGAAGCTTTCTTT
v_call: TRBV6-5
j_call: TRBJ1-1
d_call: .
clone_size: .

cdr3_aa: CASSRYDRGLSTDTQYF
cdr3_nt: TGTGCCAGCAGTCGTTACGACAGGGGGCTGAGCACAGATACGCAGTATTTT
v_call: TRBV27
j_call: TRBJ2-3
d_call: TRBD1
clone_size: .

cdr3_aa: CASSKLVLAGEHRNNYEQYF
cdr3_nt: TGTGCCAGCAGCAAACTCGTGCTAGCGGGGGAACATAGGAATAACTACGAGCAGTACTTC
v_call: TRBV21-1
j_call: TRBJ2-7
d_call: .
clone_size: .

cdr3_aa: CAIRQGGNTIYF
cdr3_nt: TGTGCCATCAGACAGGGGGGAAACACCATATATTTT
v_call: TRBV10-3
j_call: TRBJ1-3
d_call: TRBD1
clone_size: .

cdr3_aa: CASSSPWRGDYEQYF
cdr3_nt: TGTGCCAGCAGCTCGCCGTGGCGGGGGGATTACGAGCAGTACTTC
v_call: TRBV5-6
j_call: TRBJ2-7
d_call: TRBD2
clone_size: .

cdr3_aa: CASSVDRGYEQYF
cdr3_nt: TGTGCCAGCAGTGTTGACAGGGGGTACGAGCAGTACTTC
v_call: TRBV6-1
j_call: TRBJ2-7
d_call: TRBD1
clone_size: .